This T cell receptor beta chain was identified during a study of T-cell memory formation after mild COVID-19. Broader study findings: Contracting CD4+ clones sat mainly in CM and EM; CD8+ in EMRA.

With respect to this clonotype: Its specificity is not known.

Each CDR3 protein gets one entry after TCRdb re-called the 5' RACE reads with MiXCR. The sample lists around 160,000 distinct CDR3 sequences; about 9.9% were seen once. The source of this sequence is a young man who had mild COVID-19 (a few samples of this study predate the infection). Cell type and time point are not known. Sequenced sample: PBMCs or a T cell subset sorted from them (not recorded which).

CDR3 residues: CSARQGIQPQHF. The CDR3 DNA reads TGCAGTGCTCGACAGGGGATTCAGCCCCAGCATTTT. The V and J genes are TRBV20-1 and TRBJ1-5, with 8 bases lining up with TRBD1. CDR3 size: 12 residues. Germline V gene data show CDR1 as DFQATT and CDR2 as SNEGSKA (reference sequence). Trimming at V came to 5 bases and at J to 6 bases, leaving 3 bases not matched to a gene.